This TCR beta chain was captured by sequencing in a study of Graves' ophthalmopathy and Graves' hyperthyroidism. This clonotype was recorded at least ten times. As the template, RNA transcripts were used to amplify TCR beta CDR3 regions. HTBI-primed first-round RT-PCR preceded second-round multiplex PCR. TCRdb ran MiXCR on the multiplex PCR reads and lists one entry per CDR3 protein. The profile covers 740,000 or so distinct CDR3 sequences, with 40% appearing a single time and 44% taken by the ten largest. The CDR3 sequence is 15 residues long. V gave up 7 bases and J gave up 0 bases, with 13 bases separating them. Per the germline V gene, CDR1 is SNHLY and CDR2 is FYNNEI.

The chain employs TRBV2 and TRBJ1-5; D perhaps matches TRBD1 (6 bases). Source material: peripheral blood. The sequence came from an adult man with Graves' ophthalmopathy. The CDR3 nucleotides are TGTGCCAGCACTGCGGACAGTCATAGCAATCAGCCCCAGCATTTT. It codes for CASTADSHSNQPQHF.